In its sample, the clone carrying this T cell receptor (beta chain) was seen once. Assay used: immunoSEQ multiplex PCR; TCRdb lists only in-frame clones, some missing. The data show about 80,000 clones, roughly 90% seen once. The source of the sample is a study of technical replicates of blood from several donors. Sequencing was done on a sample of T cells isolated from PBMCs. The source is a human donor in good health.

The CDR3 nucleotides read TGTGCCAGCAGTGGCATAGGGAGGTACAATGAGCAGTTCTTC. Protein: CASSGIGRYNEQFF. The chain combines TRBV28 with TRBJ2-1; tentatively, D is TRBD2 (6 bases). Germline assignment: CDR1 MDHEN and CDR2 SYDVKM. Trimming stripped 5 bases from V and 4 bases from J, with 12 bases between. The CDR3 totals 14 residues.